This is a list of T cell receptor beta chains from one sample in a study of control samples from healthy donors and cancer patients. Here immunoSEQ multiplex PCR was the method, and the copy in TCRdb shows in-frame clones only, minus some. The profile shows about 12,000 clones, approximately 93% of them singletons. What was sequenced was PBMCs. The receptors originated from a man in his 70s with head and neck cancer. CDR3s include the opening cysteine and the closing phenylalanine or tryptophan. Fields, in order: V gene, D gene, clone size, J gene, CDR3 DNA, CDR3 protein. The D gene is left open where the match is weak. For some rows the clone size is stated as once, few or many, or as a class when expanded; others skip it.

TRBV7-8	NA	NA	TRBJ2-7	TGTGCCAGCAGCTCAGGGGGACTAGGAGTCTACGAGCAGTACTTC	CASSSGGLGVYEQYF
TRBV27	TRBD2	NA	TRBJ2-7	TGTGCCAGCAGGAGCGGGAGTGGGCCCTACGAGCAGTACTTC	CASRSGSGPYEQYF
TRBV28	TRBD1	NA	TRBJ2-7	TGTGCCAGCACCTCCGGGACAGCGTACGAGCAGTACTTC	CASTSGTAYEQYF
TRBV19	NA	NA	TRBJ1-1	TGTGCCAGTAGGCAGGGCTCGTGGAACACTGAAGCTTTCTTT	CASRQGSWNTEAFF
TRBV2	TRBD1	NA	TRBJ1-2	TGTGCCAGCACCGAGACAGGGGCGATCAATGGCTACACCTTC	CASTETGAINGYTF
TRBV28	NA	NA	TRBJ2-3	TGTGCCACCGGAAAGTATACGCAGTATTTT	CATGKYTQYF
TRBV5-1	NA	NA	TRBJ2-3	TGCGCCAGCAGCCCTGAAGGTCGGGAAGGTACGCAGTATTTT	CASSPEGREGTQYF
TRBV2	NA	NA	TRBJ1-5	TGTGCCAGCAGCCAAGACAGGTCCGGGAATCAGCCCCAGCATTTT	CASSQDRSGNQPQHF
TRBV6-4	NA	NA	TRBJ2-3	TGTGCCAGCAGTGACTCGGAGATGGGGTCCACAGATACGCAGTATTTT	CASSDSEMGSTDTQYF
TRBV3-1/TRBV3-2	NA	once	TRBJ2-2	TGTGCCAGCAGCCAAGATAGCAGAAGAACCGGGGAGCTGTTTTTT	CASSQDSRRTGELFF
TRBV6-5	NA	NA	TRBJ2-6	TGTGCCGCCAGGGGCTCTGGGGCCAACGTCCTGACTTTC	CAARGSGANVLTF
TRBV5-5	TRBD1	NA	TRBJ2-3	TGTGCCAGCAGCGCCGGGACAGGGTTCGTCGCGCAGTATTTT	CASSAGTGFVAQYF
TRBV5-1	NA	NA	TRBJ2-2	TGCGCCAGCAGCTTTTCCCTACCGGGCGGGGAGCTGTTTTTT	CASSFSLPGGELFF
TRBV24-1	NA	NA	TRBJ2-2	TGTGCCACCCAGGGCACCTACACCGGGGAGCTGTTTTTT	CATQGTYTGELFF
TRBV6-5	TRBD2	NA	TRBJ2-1	TGTGCCATAGCGGGGGGGGACTCCTACAATGAGCAGTTCTTC	CAIAGGDSYNEQFF
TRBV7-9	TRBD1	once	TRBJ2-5	TGTGCCAGCAGCCAGGACAGGCCGGTGGGAGAGACCCAGTACTTC	CASSQDRPVGETQYF
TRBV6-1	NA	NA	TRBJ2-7	TGTGCCAGCAGTGATGTGGCAGGACAGAGGGAGCAGTACTTC	CASSDVAGQREQYF
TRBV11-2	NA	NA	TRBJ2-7	TGTGCCAGCAGCTTAGATTTGGGGCGCGAGCAGTACTTC	CASSLDLGREQYF
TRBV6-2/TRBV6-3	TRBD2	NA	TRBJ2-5	TGTGCCAGCAGTTACATCGGGGGGGGTGGTCAAGAGACCCAGTACTTC	CASSYIGGGGQETQYF
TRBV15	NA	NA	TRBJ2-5	TGTGCCACCAGCAGAGGCCGAGGGGGTGGGGAGGGGACCCAGTACTTC	CATSRGRGGGEGTQYF
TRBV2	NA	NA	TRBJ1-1	TGTGCCAGCAGGGTCGGGGGGAACACTGAAGCTTTCTTT	CASRVGGNTEAFF
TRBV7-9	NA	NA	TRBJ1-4	TGTGCCAGCAGCTTTTCACAGGGATTTAATGAAAAACTGTTTTTT	CASSFSQGFNEKLFF